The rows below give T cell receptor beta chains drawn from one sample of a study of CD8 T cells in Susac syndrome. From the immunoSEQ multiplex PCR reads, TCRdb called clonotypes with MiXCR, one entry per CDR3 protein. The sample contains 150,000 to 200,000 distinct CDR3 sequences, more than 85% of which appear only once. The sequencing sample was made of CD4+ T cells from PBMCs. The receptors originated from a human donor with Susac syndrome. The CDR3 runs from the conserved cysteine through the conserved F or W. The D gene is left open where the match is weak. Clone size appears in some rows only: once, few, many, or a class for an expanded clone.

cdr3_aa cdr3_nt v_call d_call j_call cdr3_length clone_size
CASTPAGTANTGELFF TGCGCCAGCACGCCCGCCGGGACAGCGAACACCGGGGAGCTGTTTTTT TRBV4-1 TRBD1 TRBJ2-2 16 .
CAWSATGGSIGYTF TGTGCCTGGAGTGCTACAGGGGGTTCTATTGGCTACACCTTC TRBV30 TRBD1 TRBJ1-2 14 .
CASSLVSTDTQYF TGTGCCAGCAGTTTAGTGAGCACAGATACGCAGTATTTT TRBV12-3/TRBV12-4 . TRBJ2-3 13 .
CASSLQASTDTQYF TGTGCCAGCAGCTTGCAAGCTAGCACAGATACGCAGTATTTT TRBV7-9 . TRBJ2-3 14 .
CSARRTGFANTGELFF TGCAGTGCTAGACGAACAGGGTTTGCGAACACCGGGGAGCTGTTTTTT TRBV20-1 . TRBJ2-2 16 .
CASSYSTSRSSTDTQYF TGTGCCAGCAGTTACTCGACTAGCAGGTCTAGCACAGATACGCAGTATTTT TRBV6-5 TRBD2 TRBJ2-3 17 .
CAIGSGSADTQYF TGTGCCATCGGTAGCGGGAGTGCAGATACGCAGTATTTT TRBV10-3 TRBD2 TRBJ2-3 13 .
CATSDTGTGRDTQYF TGTGCCACCAGTGATACCGGGACAGGGAGGGATACGCAGTATTTT TRBV24-1 TRBD1 TRBJ2-3 15 .
CASSFRRLVTGGLQPQHF TGTGCCAGCAGCTTTCGTCGCTTGGTAACAGGGGGACTTCAGCCCCAGCATTTT TRBV7-2 TRBD1 TRBJ1-5 18 .
CASSTRQGTRNNEQFF TGTGCCAGCAGCACGCGACAGGGGACGCGAAACAATGAGCAGTTCTTC TRBV21-1 . TRBJ2-1 16 .
CASRETGLINSPLHF TGTGCCAGCAGGGAGACAGGGTTAATAAATTCACCCCTCCACTTT TRBV27 TRBD1 TRBJ1-6 15 .
CASSIRSNSNYGYTF TGTGCCAGTAGTATACGGAGCAATTCTAACTATGGCTACACCTTC TRBV19 . TRBJ1-2 15 .
CASSYGETEAFF TGTGCCAGCAGTTACGGGGAGACTGAAGCTTTCTTT TRBV6-6 . TRBJ1-1 12 .
CAASDRDTQYF TGTGCCGCAAGTGACCGCGATACGCAGTATTTT TRBV10-3 . TRBJ2-3 11 .
CSAHGTTNTEAFF TGCAGTGCTCACGGGACAACGAACACTGAAGCTTTCTTT TRBV20-1 . TRBJ1-1 13 .
CSVSRQLNTEAFF TGCAGCGTTTCACGACAGCTGAACACTGAAGCTTTCTTT TRBV29-1 . TRBJ1-1 13 .
CSVDKTGSYEQYF TGCAGCGTAGATAAGACAGGGTCCTACGAGCAGTACTTC TRBV29-1 TRBD1 TRBJ2-7 13 .
CASRPFNQPQHF TGTGCCAGCCGGCCTTTTAATCAGCCCCAGCATTTT TRBV19 . TRBJ1-5 12 once
CASRPIGFSYEQYF TGTGCCAGCAGGCCGATTGGATTTAGCTACGAGCAGTACTTC TRBV27 . TRBJ2-7 14 .
CASSWGTTSNEQFF TGCGCCAGCAGCTGGGGGACAACGTCGAATGAGCAGTTCTTC TRBV5-1 . TRBJ2-1 14 .
CASSLTLCKDF TGCGCCAGCAGCTTGACCCTCTGCAAAGACTTC TRBV5-1 . TRBJ2-7 11 .
CASTQGGGRYEQFF TGTGCCAGCACCCAGGGGGGGGGAAGATATGAGCAGTTCTTC TRBV6-6 . TRBJ2-1 14 .
CAIRALAGSGEQYF TGTGCCATCAGGGCCCTAGCGGGAAGCGGCGAGCAGTACTTC TRBV10-3 TRBD2 TRBJ2-7 14 .
CASSTTGSSYNEQFF TGCGCCAGCAGCACTACCGGGTCATCCTACAATGAGCAGTTCTTC TRBV5-1 . TRBJ2-1 15 .
CASSYRTGGYTQYF TGTGCCAGCAGTTATAGGACAGGGGGATATACGCAGTATTTT TRBV6-5 TRBD1 TRBJ2-3 14 .
CACGPGQGGGYTF TGCGCCTGCGGACCGGGACAGGGGGGTGGCTACACCTTC TRBV5-1 TRBD1 TRBJ1-2 13 .
CACGLHQETQYF TGTGCCTGCGGACTTCACCAAGAGACCCAGTACTTC TRBV30 . TRBJ2-5 12 .
CASSFIGTYGYTF TGTGCCAGCAGTTTTATCGGCACCTATGGCTACACCTTC TRBV27 . TRBJ1-2 13 .
CASRQGGFEGNEQYF TGTGCCAGCAGACAGGGAGGTTTCGAAGGGAACGAGCAGTACTTC TRBV27 . TRBJ2-7 15 .
CSVGKGDNEQFF TGCAGCGTTGGTAAGGGGGATAATGAGCAGTTCTTC TRBV29-1 . TRBJ2-1 12 .
CASSEALQGATDTQYF TGTGCCAGCAGTGAAGCGCTTCAGGGGGCAACGGATACGCAGTATTTT TRBV2 TRBD1 TRBJ2-3 16 once
CASSDLAGGNARETQYF TGTGCCAGCAGTGACCTAGCGGGAGGAAACGCCAGGGAGACCCAGTACTTC TRBV6-4 TRBD2 TRBJ2-5 17 .
CASSGQVWDTQYF TGTGCCAGCAGCGGACAGGTTTGGGATACGCAGTATTTT TRBV12-3/TRBV12-4 TRBD1 TRBJ2-3 13 .
CASSRADYGYTF TGTGCCAGTAGCCGGGCCGACTATGGCTACACCTTC TRBV19 . TRBJ1-2 12 .
CASSPSDRHNEQFF TGTGCCAGTAGCCCCTCGGACCGTCACAATGAGCAGTTCTTC TRBV19 . TRBJ2-1 14 .
CASSQDIARVSLYGYTF TGCGCCAGCAGCCAAGATATAGCGAGAGTATCTCTCTATGGCTACACCTTC TRBV4-1 . TRBJ1-2 17 .
CASSPSGTGGSPLHF TGTGCCAGCAGTCCATCCGGGACAGGGGGTTCACCCCTCCACTTT TRBV12-3/TRBV12-4 TRBD1 TRBJ1-6 15 .
CASSHQGDTQYF TGCGCCAGCAGCCACCAGGGAGATACGCAGTATTTT TRBV10-1 . TRBJ2-3 12 .
CASSQPGGNEQYF TGTGCCAGCAGCCAACCCGGGGGGAACGAGCAGTACTTC TRBV25-1 TRBD2 TRBJ2-7 13 .